The next 22 T cell receptor beta chains were all read from a single sample in a study of blood T cell repertoires in COVID-19. Produced via immunoSEQ multiplex PCR; TCRdb's table is partial and in-frame only. The sample records over 90,000 clones, 75% to 90% being singletons. The sample comprised peripheral blood. These receptor sequences come from an elderly man with acute or convalescent COVID-19.

In the case of this clone: One end of the junction does not line up with germline, which may come from a read error. The chain links TRBV3-1 (or the pseudogene TRBV3-2) to TRBJ2-3; maybe TRBD2 (6 bases). CDR1 is LGHDT, CDR2 YNNKEL, per germline (reference sequence). The CDR3 extends over 15 amino acids. CDR3 loop: CASSQGARGWDTQYF. The DNA of the CDR3 is TGTGCCAGCAGTCAAGGAGCTCGGGGGTGGGATACGCAGTATTTT.

The chain joins TRBV29-1 to TRBJ2-1; 9 nucleotides agree with TRBD2. The CDR3 is made up of 14 amino acids. Germline V gives CDR1 SQVTM, CDR2 ANQGSEA. The ends lost 3 bases at V and 4 bases at J; junction bases unmatched: 4. The CDR3 DNA reads as TGCAGCGTTGATGCTAGCGGGATTTACAATGAGCAGTTCTTC. It specifies CSVDASGIYNEQFF.

The CDR3 coding sequence is TGTGCCAGCTCACCAGGACAGGGGGTCACCGGGGAGCTGTTTTTT. Amino acids: CASSPGQGVTGELFF. This chain connects TRBV18 to TRBJ2-2; 10 nucleotides align to TRBD1. The CDR3 spans 15 residues. The junction had 1 base not matched to a gene; V was cut back by 2 bases and J by 4 bases. Germline V gives CDR1 KGHSH, CDR2 LQKENI.

The chain couples TRBV11-3 to TRBJ1-3; D is unclear. V was cut by 4 bases and J by 4 bases, with 8 bases left in between. The CDR3 loop spans 13 amino acids. CDR1 and CDR2 (germline): SGHNT, YENEEA. The DNA for the CDR3 is TGTGCCAGCAGCTCAACACAGGGAAACACCATATATTTT. This translates into CASSSTQGNTIYF.

J is TRBJ1-6 and V is TRBV4-3, with D unresolved. V was clipped by 1 base and J by 4 bases, with 11 bases between them. The CDR3 runs to 16 residues. Per germline, CDR1 LGHNA and CDR2 YSLEER. CDR3 in amino acids: CASSQVTPGYNSPLHF. The CDR3 DNA reads as TGCGCCAGCAGCCAAGTGACCCCCGGGTATAATTCACCCCTCCACTTT.

The chain has TRBV9 and TRBJ2-3; the match to TRBD2 covers 8 bases. The junction had 3 bases not matched to a gene; V was cut back by 0 bases and J by 3 bases. This CDR3 has 15 residues. Germline loops: CDR1 SGDLS, CDR2 YYNGEE. Here the CDR3 reads CASSVDSGSTDTQYF. The CDR3, as DNA: TGTGCCAGCAGCGTAGACAGCGGGAGTACAGATACGCAGTATTTT.

This clone has just one count. The chain joins TRBV11-2 to TRBJ2-7, with TRBD2 matching 12 bases. This CDR3 spans 14 amino acids. Unmatched junction bases numbered 3, after V lost 5 bases and J lost 4 bases. Per germline, CDR1 SGHAT and CDR2 FQNNGV. The CDR3 DNA follows: TGTGCCAGCAGCGTGACTAGCGGGAGTTACGAGCAGTACTTC. It translates to CASSVTSGSYEQYF.

This clone occurred a few times. The chain links TRBV11-3 to TRBJ1-3, with 7 bases identical to TRBD1. J gave up 2 bases and V 4 bases, and 11 bases lay outside the gene matches. The CDR3 spans 17 residues. Germline CDR1 and CDR2: SGHNT and YENEEA. The CDR3, as DNA: TGTGCCAGCAGCTGGGACTTACAGGGGTTTCCTGGAAACACCATATATTTT. Its protein product is CASSWDLQGFPGNTIYF. Full variable domain (missing parts from reference TRBV11-3 and TRBJ1-3): EAGVVQSPRYKIIEKKQPVAFWCNPISGHNTLYWYLQNLGQGPELLIRYENEEAVDDSQLPKDRFSAERLKGVDSTLKIQPAELGDSAVYLCASSWDLQGFPGNTIYFGEGSWLTVV.

CDR3 protein: CASSLQGKLFF. CDR3 coding DNA: TGTGCCAGCAGTTTACAGGGAAAACTGTTTTTT. V is TRBV12-3 or TRBV12-4 and J is TRBJ1-4; weak D call: TRBD1 (5 bases). V lost 2 bases, J lost 10 bases, and 5 bases lay in between. This CDR3 contains 11 residues.

The chain joins TRBV27 to TRBJ2-3, with 9 bases aligning to TRBD2. CDR1 is MNHEY and CDR2 is SMNVEV in the germline V gene (reference sequence). The ends lost 5 bases at V and 5 bases at J; junction bases unmatched: 5. This CDR3 region has 14 residues. CDR3 sequence reads: CASSTSTSGDTQYF. The CDR3 coding sequence is TGTGCCAGCAGTACCTCGACTAGCGGAGATACGCAGTATTTT.

The V gene is TRBV21-1, the J gene TRBJ2-1; the table's D call, TRBD2, has no DNA check behind it. TRBV21-1 is a known pseudogene. The CDR3 sequence is 15 residues long. The CDR3 sequence: CASRTRTNYYNEQFF. CDR3 DNA: TGTGCCAGCAGAACAAGGACTAACTATTACAATGAGCAGTTCTTC.

The chain links TRBV5-1 to TRBJ2-1; the match to TRBD2 covers 8 bases. The V and J ends lost 6 bases and 7 bases, in that order; junction bases with no gene match: 9. There are 14 residues in the CDR3. Germline loops: CDR1 SGHRS, CDR2 YFSETQ. Here the CDR3 DNA reads TGCGCCAGCACCACCGGGGGGGCTTCTAATGAGCAGTTCTTC. Encoded protein: CASTTGGASNEQFF.

The genes are TRBV12-5 and TRBJ2-2; 8 bases match TRBD1. The CDR3 covers 16 residues. J lost 3 bases, V lost 4 bases, and 7 bases had no gene match. The germline V gene encodes CDR1 LGHNT and CDR2 FRNRAP. CDR3 residues: CASGSRTGRHTGELFF. DNA for the CDR3: TGTGCTAGTGGTTCCAGGACAGGGAGGCACACCGGGGAGCTGTTTTTT.

The rearrangement uses TRBV7-8 and TRBJ2-7; 8 bases align to TRBD2. Unmatched junction bases numbered 5, after V lost 4 bases and J lost 0 bases. Germline CDR1 reads SGHVS; CDR2 reads FQNEAQ. This CDR3 has 15 amino acids. The CDR3 loop reads CASSSWTSFSYEQYF. The CDR3 nucleotides read TGTGCCAGCAGCTCCTGGACTAGCTTCTCCTACGAGCAGTACTTC.

The V and J genes are TRBV15 and TRBJ1-4, with no clear D. V was clipped by 0 bases and J by 11 bases, with 7 bases between them. The CDR3 length is 12 residues. In germline, CDR1 is LNHNV, CDR2 YYDKDF (reference sequence). In DNA form, the CDR3 reads TGTGCCACCAGCAGAGACACGACTAAACTGTTTTTT. This gives the protein CATSRDTTKLFF.

The J gene is TRBJ1-6, the V gene TRBV5-1; TRBD1 agrees at 9 bases. V lost 0 bases, J lost 7 bases, and 2 bases stayed unmatched. The CDR3 has 15 residues. CDR1 SGHRS and CDR2 YFSETQ come from the germline V gene. The CDR3 bases are TGCGCCAGCAGCTTGGGGGGACAGGGAAATTCACCCCTCCACTTT. Amino acid sequence: CASSLGGQGNSPLHF.

The rearrangement links TRBV6-5 to TRBJ1-4, with 9 bases identical to TRBD1. V dropped 8 bases and J dropped 8; count of bases not matched to a gene: 6. Germline-derived CDR1 and CDR2 are MNHEY and SVGAGI. CDR3 length: 13 residues. CDR3 bases: TGTGCCAGCCTCCGGGACAGGGTGGAAAAACTGTTTTTT. Translating it yields CASLRDRVEKLFF.

The rearrangement joins TRBV4-2 to TRBJ2-7, with D perhaps matching TRBD2 (5 bases). Trimming shortened V by 4 bases and J by 0 bases, and 10 bases separated the two germline ends. Germline V lookup: CDR1 LGHNA, CDR2 YNFKEQ. The CDR3 has 14 amino acids. The CDR3 DNA reads as TGTGCCAGCAGCCTGGGGAGAAACTCCTACGAGCAGTACTTC. Protein: CASSLGRNSYEQYF.

This clone was seen a few times. This chain links TRBV19 with TRBJ2-1; TRBD2 matches 10 bases. J gave up 0 bases and V 3 bases, and 8 bases lay outside the gene matches. Germline V lookup: CDR1 LNHDA, CDR2 SQIVND (reference sequence). CDR3 length: 18 residues. This CDR3 reads CASSMGLAGETSYNEQFF. In DNA, the CDR3 is TGTGCCAGTAGTATGGGGCTAGCGGGAGAAACCTCCTACAATGAGCAGTTCTTC.

The chain employs TRBV29-1 and TRBJ1-4, with 9 bases lining up with TRBD1. V was clipped by 7 bases and J by 8 bases; unmatched bases: 8. Germline V CDR1 and CDR2: SQVTM, ANQGSEA. The CDR3 extends over 13 amino acids. The CDR3 is CSARRTGDEKLFF. The CDR3 bases are TGCAGCGCCCGTCGGACAGGGGACGAAAAACTGTTTTTT. Together with reference TRBV29-1 and TRBJ1-4, the CDR3 gives the full variable domain: SAVISQKPSRDICQRGTSLTIQCQVDSQVTMMFWYRQQPGQSLTLIATANQGSEATYESGFVIDKFPISRPNLTFSTLTVSNMSPEDSSIYLCSARRTGDEKLFFGSGTQLSVL.

The V and J genes are TRBV30 and TRBJ1-5; maybe TRBD1 (5 bases). Trimming removed 0 bases at V and 5 bases at J, with 14 bases between. CDR3 length: 15 residues. The germline CDR1 and CDR2 sequences are GTSNPN and SVGIG (reference sequence). CDR3 sequence: CAWSVRGVVDQPQHF. Here the CDR3 DNA reads TGTGCCTGGAGTGTACGGGGGGTAGTGGATCAGCCCCAGCATTTT.

The chain couples TRBV30 to TRBJ1-2; a weak D match, TRBD1 (6 bases). V was shortened by 2 bases and J by 2 bases, with 12 bases between the two germline ends. Germline assignment: CDR1 GTSNPN and CDR2 SVGIG (reference sequence). The CDR3 sequence is 14 residues long. The CDR3 loop is CAWSRGTRNYGYTF. In DNA form, the CDR3 reads TGTGCCTGGAGTAGGGGGACACGCAACTATGGCTACACCTTC.